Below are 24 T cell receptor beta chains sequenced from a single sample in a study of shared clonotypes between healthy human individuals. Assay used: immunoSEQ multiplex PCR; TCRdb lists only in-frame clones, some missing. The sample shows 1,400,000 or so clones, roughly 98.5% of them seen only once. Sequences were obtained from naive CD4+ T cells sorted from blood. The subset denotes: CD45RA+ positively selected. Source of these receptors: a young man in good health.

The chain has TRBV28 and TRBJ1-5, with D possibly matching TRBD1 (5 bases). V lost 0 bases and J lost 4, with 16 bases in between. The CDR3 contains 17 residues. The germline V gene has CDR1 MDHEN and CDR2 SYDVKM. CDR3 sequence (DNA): TGTGCCAGCAGTTTATGGGCAGGGAGGCCCTCAAATCAGCCCCAGCATTTT. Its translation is CASSLWAGRPSNQPQHF.

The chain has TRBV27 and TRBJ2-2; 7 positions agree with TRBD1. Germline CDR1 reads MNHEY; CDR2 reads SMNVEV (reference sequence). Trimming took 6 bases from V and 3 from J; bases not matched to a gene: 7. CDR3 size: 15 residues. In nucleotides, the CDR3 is TGTGCCAGCAGAAAGACAGGGACGCACACCGGGGAGCTGTTTTTT. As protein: CASRKTGTHTGELFF.

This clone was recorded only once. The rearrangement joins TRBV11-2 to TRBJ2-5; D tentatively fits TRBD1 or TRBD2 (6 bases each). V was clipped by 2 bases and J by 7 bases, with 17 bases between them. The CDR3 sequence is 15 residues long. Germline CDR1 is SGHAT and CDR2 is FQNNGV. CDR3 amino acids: CASSLYTSLGGTQYF. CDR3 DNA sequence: TGTGCCAGCAGCTTATATACTAGCCTAGGGGGGACCCAGTACTTC.

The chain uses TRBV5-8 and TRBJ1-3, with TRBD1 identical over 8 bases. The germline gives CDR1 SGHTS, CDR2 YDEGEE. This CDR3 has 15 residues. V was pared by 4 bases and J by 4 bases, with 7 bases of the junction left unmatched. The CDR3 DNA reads TGTGCCAGCAGCCCGCAGGGGGCGCGCGGAAACACCATATATTTT. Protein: CASSPQGARGNTIYF.

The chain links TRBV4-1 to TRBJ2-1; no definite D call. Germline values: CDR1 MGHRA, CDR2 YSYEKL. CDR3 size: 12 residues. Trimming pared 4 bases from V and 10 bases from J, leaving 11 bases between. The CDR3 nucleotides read TGCGCCAGCAGCCCCCCCGGTGGCGAGCAGTTCTTC. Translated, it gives CASSPPGGEQFF.

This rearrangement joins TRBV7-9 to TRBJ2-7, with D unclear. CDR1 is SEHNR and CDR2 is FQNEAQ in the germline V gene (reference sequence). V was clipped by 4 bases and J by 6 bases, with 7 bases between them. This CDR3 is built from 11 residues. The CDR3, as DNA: TGTGCCAGCAGCTCCGGATCCGAGCAGTACTTC. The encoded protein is CASSSGSEQYF. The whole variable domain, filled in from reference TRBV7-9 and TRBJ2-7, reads DTGVSQNPRHKITKRGQNVTFRCDPISEHNRLYWYRQTLGQGPEFLTYFQNEAQLEKSRLLSDRFSAERPKGSFSTLEIQRTEQGDSAMYLCASSSGSEQYFGPGTRLTVT.

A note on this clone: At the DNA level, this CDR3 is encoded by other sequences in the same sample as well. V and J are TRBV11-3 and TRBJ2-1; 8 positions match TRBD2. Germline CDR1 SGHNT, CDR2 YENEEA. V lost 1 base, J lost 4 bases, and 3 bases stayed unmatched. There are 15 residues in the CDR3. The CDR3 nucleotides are TGTGCCAGCAGCTTAGTTCTAGCGGGTTACAATGAGCAGTTCTTC. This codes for CASSLVLAGYNEQFF.

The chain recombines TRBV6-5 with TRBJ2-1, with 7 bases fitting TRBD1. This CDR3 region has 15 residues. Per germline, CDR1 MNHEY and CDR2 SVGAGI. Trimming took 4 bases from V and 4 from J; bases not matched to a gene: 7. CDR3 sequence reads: CASSSITGDYNEQFF. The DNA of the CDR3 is TGTGCCAGCAGTTCTATTACAGGGGATTACAATGAGCAGTTCTTC.

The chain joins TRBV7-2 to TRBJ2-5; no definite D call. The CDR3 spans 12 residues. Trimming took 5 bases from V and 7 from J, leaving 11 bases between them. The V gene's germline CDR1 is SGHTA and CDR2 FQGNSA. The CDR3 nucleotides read TGTGCCAGCAGCCCCGTGCGAGGGACCCAGTACTTC. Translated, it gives CASSPVRGTQYF.

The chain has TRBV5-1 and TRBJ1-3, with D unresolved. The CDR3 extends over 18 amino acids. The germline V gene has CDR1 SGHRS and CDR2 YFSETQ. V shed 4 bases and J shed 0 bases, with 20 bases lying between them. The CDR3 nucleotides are TGCGCCAGCAGCCCGGGAGTACCTGAACGGGGCTCTGGAAACACCATATATTTT. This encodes CASSPGVPERGSGNTIYF.

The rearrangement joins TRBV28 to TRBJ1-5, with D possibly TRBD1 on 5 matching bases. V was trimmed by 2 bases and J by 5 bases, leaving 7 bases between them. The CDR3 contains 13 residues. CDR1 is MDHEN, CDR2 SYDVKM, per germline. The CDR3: CASSLQGHQPQHF. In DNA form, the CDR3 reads TGTGCCAGCAGTTTACAGGGCCATCAGCCCCAGCATTTT.

The CDR3 DNA follows: TGTGCCAGCAGTGATGAAGGAAGCACAGATACGCAGTATTTT. Its protein is CASSDEGSTDTQYF. The chain is built from TRBV2 and TRBJ2-3; D is undetermined. Trimming removed 3 bases from V and 0 bases from J, with 7 bases in between. Germline V gives CDR1 SNHLY, CDR2 FYNNEI. The length of the CDR3 is 14 residues.

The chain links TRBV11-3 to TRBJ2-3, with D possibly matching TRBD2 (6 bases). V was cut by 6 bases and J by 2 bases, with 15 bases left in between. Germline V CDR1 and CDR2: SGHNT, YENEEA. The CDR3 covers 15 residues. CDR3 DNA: TGTGCCAGCAGTGCCGGGCGGGGCATCACAGATACGCAGTATTTT. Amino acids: CASSAGRGITDTQYF.

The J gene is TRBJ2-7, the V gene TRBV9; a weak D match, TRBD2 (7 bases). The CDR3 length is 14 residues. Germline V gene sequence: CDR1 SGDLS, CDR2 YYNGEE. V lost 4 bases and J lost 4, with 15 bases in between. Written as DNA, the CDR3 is TGTGCCAGCAGCCCAAGGGGGAGGGTATACGAGCAGTACTTC. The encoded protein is CASSPRGRVYEQYF. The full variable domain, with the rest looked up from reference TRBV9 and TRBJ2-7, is DSGVTQTPKHLITATGQRVTLRCSPRSGDLSVYWYQQSLDQGLQFLIQYYNGEERAKGNILERFSAQQFPDLHSELNLSSLELGDSALYFCASSPRGRVYEQYFGPGTRLTVT.

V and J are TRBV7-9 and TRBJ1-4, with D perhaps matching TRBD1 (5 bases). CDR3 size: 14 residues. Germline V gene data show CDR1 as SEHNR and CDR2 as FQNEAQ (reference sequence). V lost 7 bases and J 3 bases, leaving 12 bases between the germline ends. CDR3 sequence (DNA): TGTGCCAGCAACCCGACAGAATCTAATGAAAAACTGTTTTTT. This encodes CASNPTESNEKLFF.

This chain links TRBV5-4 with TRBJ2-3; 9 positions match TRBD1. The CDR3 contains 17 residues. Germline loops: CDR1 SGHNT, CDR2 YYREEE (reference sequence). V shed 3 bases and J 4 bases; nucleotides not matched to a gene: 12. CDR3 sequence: CASSSGTGTGIPDTQYF. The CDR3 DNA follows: TGTGCCAGCAGCTCCGGGACCGGGACAGGGATACCAGATACGCAGTATTTT.

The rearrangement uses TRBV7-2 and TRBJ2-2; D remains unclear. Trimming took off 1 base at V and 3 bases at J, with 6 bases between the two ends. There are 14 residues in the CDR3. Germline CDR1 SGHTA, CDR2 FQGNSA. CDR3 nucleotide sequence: TGTGCCAGCAGCTTAGGGGCGTACACCGGGGAGCTGTTTTTT. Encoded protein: CASSLGAYTGELFF.

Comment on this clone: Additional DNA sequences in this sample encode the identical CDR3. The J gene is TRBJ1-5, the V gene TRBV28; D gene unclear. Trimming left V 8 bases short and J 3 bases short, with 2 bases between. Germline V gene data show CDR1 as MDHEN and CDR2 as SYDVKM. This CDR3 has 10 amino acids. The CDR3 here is CASSNQPQHF. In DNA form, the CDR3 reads TGTGCCAGCTCCAATCAGCCCCAGCATTTT.

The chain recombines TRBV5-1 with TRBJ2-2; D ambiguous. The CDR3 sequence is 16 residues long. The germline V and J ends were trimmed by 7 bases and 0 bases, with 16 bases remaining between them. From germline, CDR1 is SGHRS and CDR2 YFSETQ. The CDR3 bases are TGCGCCAGCGGTCTCTATGTTAGCCCGAACACCGGGGAGCTGTTTTTT. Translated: CASGLYVSPNTGELFF.

CDR3 in DNA: TGTGCCAGTAGTATATCAAGGCCTGGAAACACCATATATTTT. It codes for CASSISRPGNTIYF. The chain is built from TRBV19 and TRBJ1-3; D remains ambiguous. Germline CDR1 LNHDA, CDR2 SQIVND (reference sequence). Trimming pared 2 bases from V and 2 bases from J, leaving 7 bases between. The length of the CDR3 is 14 residues. The full variable domain, with the rest looked up from reference TRBV19 and TRBJ1-3, is DGGITQSPKYLFRKEGQNVTLSCEQNLNHDAMYWYRQDPGQGLRLIYYSQIVNDFQKGDIAEGYSVSREKKESFPLTVTSAQKNPTAFYLCASSISRPGNTIYFGEGSWLTVV.

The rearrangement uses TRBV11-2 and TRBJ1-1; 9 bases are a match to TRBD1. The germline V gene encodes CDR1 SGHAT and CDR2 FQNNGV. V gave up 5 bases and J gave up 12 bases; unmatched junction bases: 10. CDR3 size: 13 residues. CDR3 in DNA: TGTGCCAGCAGCGCCGGGACAGGGATGGTACCTTTCTTT. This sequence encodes CASSAGTGMVPFF.

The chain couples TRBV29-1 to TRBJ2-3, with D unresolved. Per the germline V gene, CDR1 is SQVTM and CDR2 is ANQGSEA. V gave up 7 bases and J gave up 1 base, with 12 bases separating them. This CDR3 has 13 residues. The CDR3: CSAGPWGTDTQYF. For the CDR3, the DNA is TGCAGCGCTGGACCGTGGGGCACAGATACGCAGTATTTT.

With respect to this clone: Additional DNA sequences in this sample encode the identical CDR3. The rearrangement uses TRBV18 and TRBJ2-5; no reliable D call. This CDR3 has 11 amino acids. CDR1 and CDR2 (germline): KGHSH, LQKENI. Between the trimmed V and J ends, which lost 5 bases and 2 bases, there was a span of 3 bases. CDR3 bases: TGTGCCAGCTCAAATCAAGAGACCCAGTACTTC. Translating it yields CASSNQETQYF. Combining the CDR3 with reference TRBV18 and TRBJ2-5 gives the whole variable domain NAGVMQNPRHLVRRRGQEARLRCSPMKGHSHVYWYRQLPEEGLKFMVYLQKENIIDESGMPKERFSAEFPKEGPSILRIQQVVRGDSAAYFCASSNQETQYFGPGTRLLVL.

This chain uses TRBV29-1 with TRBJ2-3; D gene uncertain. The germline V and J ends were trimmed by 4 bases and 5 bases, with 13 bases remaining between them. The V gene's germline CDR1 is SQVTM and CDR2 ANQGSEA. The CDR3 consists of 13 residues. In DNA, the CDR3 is TGCAGCGTTGCTATTCTGAACGGAGATACGCAGTATTTT. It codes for CSVAILNGDTQYF.